This passage covers 22 T cell receptor beta chains from one sample sequenced in a study of blood T cell repertoires in COVID-19. The table came from immunoSEQ multiplex PCR; TCRdb's copy has only in-frame clones and leaves some out. The sample shows a few hundred thousand clones, about 88% of them seen only once. The sequenced sample was peripheral blood. All receptors derive from a man aged 25 to 45 with active or convalescent COVID-19.

The genes are TRBV4-2 and TRBJ1-1; a weak D match, TRBD1 (5 bases). Germline CDR1 reads LGHNA; CDR2 reads YNFKEQ. This CDR3 is 15 amino acids long. V was trimmed by 0 bases and J by 1 base, leaving 9 bases between them. The CDR3: CASSQDGGKNTEAFF. The DNA for the CDR3 is TGTGCCAGCAGCCAAGATGGGGGGAAGAACACTGAAGCTTTCTTT.

This clone was counted many times. This chain uses TRBV7-2 with TRBJ2-1, with 8 bases matching TRBD2. Trimming cost V 3 bases and J 7 bases; bases outside gene matches: 14. Per the germline V gene, CDR1 is SGHTA and CDR2 is FQGNSA. The CDR3 is 17 residues long. The CDR3 bases are TGTGCCAGCAGCTTCGGAGGTGGCGGGGGGTCAGGAAATGAGCAGTTCTTC. Translating it yields CASSFGGGGGSGNEQFF.

V usage is TRBV30 and J usage is TRBJ2-7, with TRBD2 matching over 8 bases. The V segment lost 1 base and the J segment 6 bases; nucleotides outside the gene matches: 11. There are 15 residues in the CDR3. CDR1 and CDR2 (germline): GTSNPN, SVGIG (reference sequence). The CDR3 DNA follows: TGTGCCTGGAGTGCCCTCTCAGCGGGGGATCGCGAGCAGTACTTC. It specifies CAWSALSAGDREQYF.

The CDR3 sequence: CASSPSPRQGRSEQYF. The CDR3, as DNA: TGTGCCAGCAGCCCCTCCCCCCGACAGGGTCGAAGCGAGCAGTACTTC. J is TRBJ2-7 and V is TRBV9; 7 bases map to TRBD1. The CDR3 is 16 residues long. Germline V gene lookup returns CDR1 SGDLS and CDR2 YYNGEE. J was trimmed by 6 bases and V by 4 bases; bases with no gene match: 16.

The V gene is TRBV2, the J gene TRBJ1-5; TRBD1 might be the D (6 bases). Trimming removed 6 bases at V and 3 bases at J, with 15 bases between. This CDR3 is built from 15 residues. CDR1 and CDR2 from the germline V gene are SNHLY and FYNNEI. Here the CDR3 reads CASSGTGTTNQPQHF. The CDR3 coding sequence is TGTGCCAGCAGCGGCACAGGGACTACCAATCAGCCCCAGCATTTT.

The chain employs TRBV20-1 and TRBJ1-1; possibly TRBD1 for D (6 bases). The V gene's germline CDR1 is DFQATT and CDR2 SNEGSKA (reference sequence). The CDR3 consists of 16 residues. The V and J ends lost 3 bases and 3 bases respectively, with 20 bases between them. DNA for the CDR3: TGCAGTGCTAGTAGTGGGGGCCTATCATCGGACACTGAAGCTTTCTTT. Translation: CSASSGGLSSDTEAFF.

This clone appeared once. The chain links TRBV18 to TRBJ2-7, with D perhaps matching TRBD1 (6 bases). This CDR3 is built from 14 residues. V was pared by 5 bases and J by 2 bases, with 13 bases between. In germline, CDR1 is KGHSH, CDR2 LQKENI. This CDR3 is CASSSPTGTYEQYF. The CDR3 bases are TGTGCCAGCTCAAGCCCGACAGGAACCTACGAGCAGTACTTC.

The chain has TRBV7-9 and TRBJ1-1, with D possibly matching TRBD1 (6 bases). The germline CDR1 and CDR2 sequences are SEHNR and FQNEAQ (reference sequence). The V end lost 7 bases, the J end lost 8 bases, and 11 bases lay between the germline ends. The CDR3 is made up of 11 amino acids. The CDR3 coding sequence is TGTGCCAGCACCCTCGACAGGGAAGCTTTCTTT. This codes for CASTLDREAFF.

The chain links TRBV5-1 to TRBJ2-7; D possibly corresponds to TRBD1 (6 bases). Per the germline V gene, CDR1 is SGHRS and CDR2 is YFSETQ. V gave up 4 bases and J gave up 3 bases, with 11 bases separating them. This CDR3 contains 13 residues. CDR3 loop: CASSLQQGYEQYF. CDR3 nucleotides: TGCGCCAGCAGCCTACAACAGGGCTACGAGCAGTACTTC.

This clone was observed a handful of times. The chain carries TRBV4-1 and TRBJ1-2; no clear D. Trimming took off 0 bases at V and 8 bases at J, with 10 bases between the two ends. The CDR3 spans 13 residues. In germline, CDR1 is MGHRA, CDR2 YSYEKL. CDR3 bases: TGCGCCAGCAGCCAAGACATATGGGAGGGCTACACCTTC. Protein: CASSQDIWEGYTF.

The J gene is TRBJ1-5, the V gene TRBV5-4; the D gene is possibly TRBD1 (5 bases). Germline assignment: CDR1 SGHNT and CDR2 YYREEE (reference sequence). The CDR3 is 15 amino acids. Trimming took 0 bases from V and 4 from J, leaving 11 bases between them. CDR3 sequence: CASSLGGTANQPQHF. CDR3 DNA: TGTGCCAGCAGCTTGGGCGGGACTGCGAATCAGCCCCAGCATTTT.

The chain recombines TRBV5-1 with TRBJ2-3; no clear D. This CDR3 comprises 13 residues. The germline gives CDR1 SGHRS, CDR2 YFSETQ. The V gene lost 7 bases and the J gene lost 2 bases, with 11 bases spanning the gap. CDR3: CASATEYTDTQYF. The CDR3 nucleotides are TGCGCCAGCGCTACCGAGTACACAGATACGCAGTATTTT.

This clone is a singleton in its sample. The chain recombines TRBV5-6 with TRBJ1-2; D gene ambiguous. With 2 bases removed from V and 5 bases from J, the gap between germline ends came to 10 bases. Germline V gene lookup returns CDR1 SGHDT and CDR2 YYEEEE. This CDR3 region has 13 residues. CDR3 amino acids: CASSLRESYGYTF. CDR3 DNA sequence: TGTGCCAGCAGCTTAAGGGAGTCTTATGGCTACACCTTC.

The rearrangement uses TRBV7-9 and TRBJ1-6; 9 bases fit TRBD1. CDR1 and CDR2 from the germline V gene are SEHNR and FQNEAQ (reference sequence). This CDR3 comprises 17 residues. The V segment lost 5 bases and the J segment 5 bases; nucleotides outside the gene matches: 10. CDR3 sequence: CASSKAPGTGNNSPLHF. The CDR3 DNA follows: TGTGCCAGCAGCAAGGCCCCCGGGACAGGGAATAATTCACCCCTCCACTTT.

The J gene is TRBJ2-1, the V gene TRBV6-6; 12 bases agree with TRBD2. Germline V lookup: CDR1 MNHNY, CDR2 SVGAGI (reference sequence). The CDR3 has 15 amino acids. Trimming took 6 bases from V and 2 from J; bases not matched to a gene: 2. CDR3 protein: CASRASGGAYNEQFF. In DNA form, the CDR3 reads TGTGCCAGCAGGGCTAGCGGGGGGGCCTACAATGAGCAGTTCTTC.

Concerning this clone: Other DNA sequences from this sample encode an identical CDR3 as well. This chain uses TRBV4-1 with TRBJ1-1; D remains ambiguous. CDR3 length: 14 amino acids. Germline V gene sequence: CDR1 MGHRA, CDR2 YSYEKL. The V gene lost 0 bases and the J gene lost 1 base, with 6 bases spanning the gap. The CDR3 reads CASSQDPGNTEAFF. The CDR3, as DNA: TGCGCCAGCAGCCAAGATCCCGGGAACACTGAAGCTTTCTTT.

The chain joins TRBV15 to TRBJ1-1; D not resolved. Germline-derived CDR1 and CDR2 are LNHNV and YYDKDF (reference sequence). The ends were cut back, 5 bases at V and 4 bases at J, with 5 bases in the middle. The length of the CDR3 is 11 residues. The CDR3 loop reads CATSEGTEAFF. The CDR3 region has the DNA TGTGCCACCAGCGAGGGCACTGAAGCTTTCTTT.

The V gene is TRBV7-9, the J gene TRBJ2-3, with 9 bases matching TRBD2. Germline loops: CDR1 SEHNR, CDR2 FQNEAQ (reference sequence). The CDR3 extends over 16 amino acids. After removal of 5 bases from V and 2 bases from J, the junction contained 8 bases not matched to a gene. CDR3 DNA: TGTGCCAGCAGCCGTCTGACTAGCGGAAACACAGATACGCAGTATTTT. It specifies CASSRLTSGNTDTQYF.

J is TRBJ1-2 and V is TRBV5-1; no clear D. The germline CDR1 and CDR2 sequences are SGHRS and YFSETQ. There are 14 residues in the CDR3. Deletions cut 1 base from V and 5 bases from J, with 12 bases between. The CDR3 bases are TGCGCCAGCAGCTTGTCAGGTCTGCTTTATGGCTACACCTTC. Translating it yields CASSLSGLLYGYTF.

This chain links TRBV5-1 with TRBJ2-7; 8 bases line up with TRBD2. Per germline, CDR1 SGHRS and CDR2 YFSETQ. The CDR3 spans 15 residues. V shed 1 base, J shed 5 bases, and the junction held 8 bases outside the gene matches. As DNA, the CDR3 is TGCGCCAGCAGCTTGTCCGGGACTAGGGGCGACGAGCAGTACTTC. It yields the protein CASSLSGTRGDEQYF.

The chain joins TRBV5-4 to TRBJ2-3; TRBD1 might be the D (5 bases). The V end lost 4 bases, the J end lost 1 base, and 16 bases lay between the germline ends. CDR1 SGHNT and CDR2 YYREEE come from the germline V gene (reference sequence). The CDR3 sequence is 16 residues long. Here the CDR3 DNA reads TGTGCCAGCAGCCAAGGGGCTCCCCGGGGCACAGATACGCAGTATTTT. Residues: CASSQGAPRGTDTQYF.

The CDR3 here is CASMHESGANVLTF. DNA for the CDR3: TGCGCCAGCATGCACGAGTCTGGGGCCAACGTCCTGACTTTC. The chain couples TRBV10-2 to TRBJ2-6, with D unresolved. Germline assignment: CDR1 WSHSY and CDR2 SAAADI. The V end lost 7 bases, the J end lost 1 base, and 8 bases lay between the germline ends. There are 14 residues in the CDR3.